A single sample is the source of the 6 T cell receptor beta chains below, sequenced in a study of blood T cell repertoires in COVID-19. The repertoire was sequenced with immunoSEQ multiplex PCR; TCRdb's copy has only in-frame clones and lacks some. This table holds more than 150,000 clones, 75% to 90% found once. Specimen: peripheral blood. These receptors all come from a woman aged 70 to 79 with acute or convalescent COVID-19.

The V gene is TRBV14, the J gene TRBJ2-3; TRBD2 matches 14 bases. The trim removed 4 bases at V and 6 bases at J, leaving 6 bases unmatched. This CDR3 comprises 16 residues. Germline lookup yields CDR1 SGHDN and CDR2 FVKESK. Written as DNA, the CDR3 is TGTGCCAGCAGCCCCCGACTAGCGGGGGGGCCGGATACGCAGTATTTT. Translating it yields CASSPRLAGGPDTQYF.

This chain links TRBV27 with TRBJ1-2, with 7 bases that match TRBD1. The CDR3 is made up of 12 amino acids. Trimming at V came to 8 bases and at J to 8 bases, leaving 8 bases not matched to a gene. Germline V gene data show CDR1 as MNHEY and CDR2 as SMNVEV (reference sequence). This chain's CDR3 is CASGLTGVGYTF. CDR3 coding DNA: TGTGCCAGCGGACTAACAGGGGTCGGCTACACCTTC.

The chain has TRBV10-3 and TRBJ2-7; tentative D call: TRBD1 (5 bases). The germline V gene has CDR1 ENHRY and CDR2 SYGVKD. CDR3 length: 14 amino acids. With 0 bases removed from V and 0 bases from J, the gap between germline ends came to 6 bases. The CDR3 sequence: CAISESTVSYEQYF. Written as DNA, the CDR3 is TGTGCCATCAGTGAGTCGACAGTCTCCTACGAGCAGTACTTC.

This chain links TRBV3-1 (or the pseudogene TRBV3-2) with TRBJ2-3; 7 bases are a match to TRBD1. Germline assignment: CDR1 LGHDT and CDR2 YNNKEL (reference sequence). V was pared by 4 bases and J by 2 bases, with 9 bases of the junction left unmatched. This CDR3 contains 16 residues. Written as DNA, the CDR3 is TGTGCCAGCAGCCCCACAGGGGTGGCATACACAGATACGCAGTATTTT. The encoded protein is CASSPTGVAYTDTQYF.

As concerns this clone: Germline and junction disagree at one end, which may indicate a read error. CDR3 DNA: TGTGCCAGCAGCGCCACTACAGGGGGCGCCCAGTTC. Translating gives CASSATTGGAQF. The V gene is TRBV5-4, the J gene TRBJ1-2, with 9 bases that match TRBD1. Per germline, CDR1 SGHNT and CDR2 YYREEE (reference sequence). This CDR3 region has 12 residues.

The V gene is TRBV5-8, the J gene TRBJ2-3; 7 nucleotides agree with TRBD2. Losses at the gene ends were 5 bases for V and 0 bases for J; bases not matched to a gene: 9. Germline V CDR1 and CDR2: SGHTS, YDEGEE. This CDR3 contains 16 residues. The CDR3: CASRGGISYSTDTQYF. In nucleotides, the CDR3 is TGTGCCAGCAGGGGGGGGATCTCCTATAGCACAGATACGCAGTATTTT.